This TCR beta chain comes out of a study of shared clonotypes between healthy human individuals. In this sample, this clone turned up once. This sample also contains other DNA sequences that code for the same CDR3. The ends were cut back, 0 bases at V and 2 bases at J, with 5 bases in the middle. The CDR3 runs to 14 residues. CDR1 and CDR2 (germline): SGHRS, YFSETQ. In the authors' workflow: ImmunoSEQ gave junction-only sequences without quality scores, so filtering differed. Repertoires were generated with immunoSEQ multiplex PCR, while TCRdb's copy carries only in-frame clones and drops some. That table furnishes V, J and clone size, whereas the DNA furnished D and trimming. The data contain more than 1,200,000 clones, approximately 98.5% of them singletons.

This chain links TRBV5-1 with TRBJ2-2; D unresolved. Sequences were obtained from naive CD4+ T cells sorted from blood. Subset defined: CD45RA+ positively selected. This TCR was recovered from a man younger than 40 in good health. CDR3 nucleotides: TGCGCCAGCAGCTTGGTACCTAACACCGGGGAGCTGTTTTTT. This sequence encodes CASSLVPNTGELFF.